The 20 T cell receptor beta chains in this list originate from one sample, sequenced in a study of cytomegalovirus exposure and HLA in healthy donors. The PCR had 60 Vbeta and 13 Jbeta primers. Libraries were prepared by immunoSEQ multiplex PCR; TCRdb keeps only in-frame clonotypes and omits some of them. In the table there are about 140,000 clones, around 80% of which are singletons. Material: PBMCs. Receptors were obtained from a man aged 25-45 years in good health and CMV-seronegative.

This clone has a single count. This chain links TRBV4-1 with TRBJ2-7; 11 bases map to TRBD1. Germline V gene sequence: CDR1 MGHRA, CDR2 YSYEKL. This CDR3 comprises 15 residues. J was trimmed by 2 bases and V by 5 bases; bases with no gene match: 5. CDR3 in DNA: TGCGCCAGCAGCACCCCGGGACAGGGGGCCTACGAGCAGTACTTC. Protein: CASSTPGQGAYEQYF.

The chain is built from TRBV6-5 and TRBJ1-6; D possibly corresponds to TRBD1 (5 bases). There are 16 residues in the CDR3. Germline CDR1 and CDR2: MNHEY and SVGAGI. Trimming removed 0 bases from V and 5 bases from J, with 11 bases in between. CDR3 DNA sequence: TGTGCCAGCAGTTACTCCCCAGGGACTAATAATTCACCCCTCCACTTT. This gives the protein CASSYSPGTNNSPLHF.

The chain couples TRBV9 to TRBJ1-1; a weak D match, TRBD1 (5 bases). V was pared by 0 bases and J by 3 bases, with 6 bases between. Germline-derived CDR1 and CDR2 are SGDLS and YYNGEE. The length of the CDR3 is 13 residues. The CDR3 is CASSVGQYTEAFF. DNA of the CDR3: TGTGCCAGCAGCGTAGGACAGTACACTGAAGCTTTCTTT.

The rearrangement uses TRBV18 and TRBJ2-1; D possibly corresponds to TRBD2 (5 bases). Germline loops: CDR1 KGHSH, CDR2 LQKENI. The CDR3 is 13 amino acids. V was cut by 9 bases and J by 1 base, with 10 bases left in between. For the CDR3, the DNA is TGTGCCAGTCGGGGTGGATCCTACAATGAGCAGTTCTTC. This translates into CASRGGSYNEQFF.

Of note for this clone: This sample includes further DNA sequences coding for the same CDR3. CDR3 protein: CASSPGQGSYEQYF. The CDR3 nucleotides are TGTGCCAGCAGCCCGGGACAGGGGTCCTACGAGCAGTACTTC. The chain combines TRBV13 with TRBJ2-7, with TRBD1 identical over 10 bases. Looked up from germline, CDR1 is PRHDT and CDR2 is FYEKMQ (reference sequence). The CDR3 runs to 14 residues. Trimming cost V 5 bases and J 1 base; bases outside gene matches: 2.

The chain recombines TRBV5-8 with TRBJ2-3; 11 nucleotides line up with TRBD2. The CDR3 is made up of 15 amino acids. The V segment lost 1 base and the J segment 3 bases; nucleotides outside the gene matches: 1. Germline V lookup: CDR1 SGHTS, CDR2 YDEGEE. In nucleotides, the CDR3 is TGTGCCAGCAGCTTGACTAGCGGGAGTACAGATACGCAGTATTTT. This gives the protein CASSLTSGSTDTQYF.

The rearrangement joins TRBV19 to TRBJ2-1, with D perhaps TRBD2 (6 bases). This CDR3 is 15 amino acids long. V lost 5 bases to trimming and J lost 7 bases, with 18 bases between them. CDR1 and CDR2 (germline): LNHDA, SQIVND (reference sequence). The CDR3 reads CASSARSAGKNEQFF. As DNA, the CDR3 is TGTGCCAGTAGTGCCCGTTCCGCGGGGAAAAATGAGCAGTTCTTC.

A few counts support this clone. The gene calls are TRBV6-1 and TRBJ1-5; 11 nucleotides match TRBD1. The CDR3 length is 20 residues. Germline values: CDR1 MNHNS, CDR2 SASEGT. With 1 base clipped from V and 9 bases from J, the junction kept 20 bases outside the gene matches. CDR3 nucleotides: TGTGCCAGCAGTGAAGGTCCGCGGGACAGGGGGATTATGGGGTATGTGCCCCAGCATTTT. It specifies CASSEGPRDRGIMGYVPQHF.

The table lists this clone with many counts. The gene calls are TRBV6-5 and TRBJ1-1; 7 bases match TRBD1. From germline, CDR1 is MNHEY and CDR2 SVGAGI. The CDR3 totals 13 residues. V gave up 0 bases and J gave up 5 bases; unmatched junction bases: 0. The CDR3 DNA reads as TGTGCCAGCAGTTACTCGACAGGGACTGAAGCTTTCTTT. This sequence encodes CASSYSTGTEAFF.

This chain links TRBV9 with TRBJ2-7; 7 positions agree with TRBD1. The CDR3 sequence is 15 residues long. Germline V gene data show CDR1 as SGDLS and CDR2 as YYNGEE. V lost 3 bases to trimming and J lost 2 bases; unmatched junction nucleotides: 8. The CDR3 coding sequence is TGTGCCAGCAGCGAACAGGGACAGCCAGCCTACGAGCAGTACTTC. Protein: CASSEQGQPAYEQYF.

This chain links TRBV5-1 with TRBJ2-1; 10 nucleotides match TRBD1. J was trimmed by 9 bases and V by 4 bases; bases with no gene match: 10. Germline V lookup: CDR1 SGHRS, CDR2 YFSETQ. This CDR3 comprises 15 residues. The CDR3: CASSRLGTGVGEQFF. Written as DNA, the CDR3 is TGCGCCAGCAGCCGTCTCGGGACAGGGGTTGGTGAGCAGTTCTTC.

CDR3 sequence (DNA): TGTGCCAGCAGTTACCTGTCAGGGGTATCGCATGAGCAGTTCTTC. This sequence encodes CASSYLSGVSHEQFF. The gene calls are TRBV6-5 and TRBJ2-1, with D perhaps TRBD1 (6 bases). This CDR3 spans 15 amino acids. The germline V gene has CDR1 MNHEY and CDR2 SVGAGI. V lost 2 bases and J 8 bases, leaving 16 bases between the germline ends.

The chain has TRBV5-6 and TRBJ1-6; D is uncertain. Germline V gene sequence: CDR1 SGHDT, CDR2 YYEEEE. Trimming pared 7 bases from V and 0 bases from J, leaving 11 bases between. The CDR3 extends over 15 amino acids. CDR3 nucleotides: TGTGCCAGCGATAGTTGGAGCTCCTATAATTCACCCCTCCACTTT. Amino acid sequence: CASDSWSSYNSPLHF.

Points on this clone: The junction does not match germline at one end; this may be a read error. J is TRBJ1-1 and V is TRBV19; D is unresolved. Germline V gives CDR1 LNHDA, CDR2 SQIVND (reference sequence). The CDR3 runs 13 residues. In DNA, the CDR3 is TGTGCCAGTAGTATAGATGGCCGCAGGAATCCTGTCTTT. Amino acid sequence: CASSIDGRRNPVF.

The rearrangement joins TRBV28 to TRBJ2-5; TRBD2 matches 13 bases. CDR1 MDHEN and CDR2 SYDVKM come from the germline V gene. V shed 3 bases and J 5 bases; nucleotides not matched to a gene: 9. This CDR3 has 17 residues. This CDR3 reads CASSFGQLAGGKETQYF. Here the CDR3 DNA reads TGTGCCAGCAGTTTTGGACAACTAGCGGGAGGGAAGGAGACCCAGTACTTC.

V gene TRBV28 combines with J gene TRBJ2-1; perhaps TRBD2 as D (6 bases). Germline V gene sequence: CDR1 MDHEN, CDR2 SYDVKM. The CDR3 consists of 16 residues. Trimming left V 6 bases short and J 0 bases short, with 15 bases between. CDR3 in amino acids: CASSPLRGGSYNEQFF. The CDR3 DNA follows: TGTGCCAGCAGCCCCCTTCGGGGAGGCTCCTACAATGAGCAGTTCTTC.

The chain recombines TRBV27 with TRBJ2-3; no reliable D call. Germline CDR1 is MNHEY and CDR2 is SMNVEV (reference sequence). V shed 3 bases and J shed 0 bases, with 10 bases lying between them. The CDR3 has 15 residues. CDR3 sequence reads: CASSFRGGSTDTQYF. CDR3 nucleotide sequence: TGTGCCAGCAGTTTCCGTGGCGGAAGCACAGATACGCAGTATTTT.

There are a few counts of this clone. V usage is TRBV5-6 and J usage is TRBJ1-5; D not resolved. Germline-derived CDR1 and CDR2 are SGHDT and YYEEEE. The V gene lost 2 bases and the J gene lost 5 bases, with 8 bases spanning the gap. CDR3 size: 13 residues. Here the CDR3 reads CASSFGGYQPQHF. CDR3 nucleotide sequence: TGTGCCAGCAGCTTCGGCGGTTATCAGCCCCAGCATTTT.

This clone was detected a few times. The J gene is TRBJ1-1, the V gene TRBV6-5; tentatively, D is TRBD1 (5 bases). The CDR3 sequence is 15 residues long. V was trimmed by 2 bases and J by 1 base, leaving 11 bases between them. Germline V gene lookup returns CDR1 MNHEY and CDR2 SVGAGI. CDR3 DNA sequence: TGTGCCAGCAGTTACCGGGGGGGGACGAACACTGAAGCTTTCTTT. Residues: CASSYRGGTNTEAFF.

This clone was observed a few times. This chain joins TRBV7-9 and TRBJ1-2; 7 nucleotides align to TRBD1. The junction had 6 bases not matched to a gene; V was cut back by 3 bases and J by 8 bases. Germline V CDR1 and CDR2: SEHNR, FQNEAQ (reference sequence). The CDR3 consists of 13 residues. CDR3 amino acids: CASSFRDSRGYTF. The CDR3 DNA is TGTGCCAGCAGCTTCCGGGACAGCCGAGGCTACACCTTC.